This entry lists 14 T cell receptor beta chains sequenced from one sample in a study of blood T cell repertoires in COVID-19. Assay used: immunoSEQ multiplex PCR; TCRdb lists only in-frame clones, some missing. This sample has 20,000 or so clones, with around nine tenths found just once. Sequenced: peripheral blood. The receptors originated from a human donor in a cohort sampled during active COVID-19.

Here the CDR3 DNA reads TGTGCCAGCAGTTACTACAGGGGAAGCAATCAGCCCCAGCATTTT. Translating gives CASSYYRGSNQPQHF. The J gene is TRBJ1-5, the V gene TRBV6-5; 7 bases are shared with TRBD1. V lost 1 base to trimming and J lost 1 base; unmatched junction nucleotides: 1. The germline V gene has CDR1 MNHEY and CDR2 SVGAGI. The CDR3 consists of 15 residues.

CDR3 DNA: TGCGCCAGCAGTGAAGGACAGAGGGAAGCTTTCTTT. Residues: CASSEGQREAFF. The rearrangement uses TRBV10-1 and TRBJ1-1; TRBD1 is a possible D gene (6 bases). Looked up from germline, CDR1 is WNHNN and CDR2 is SYGVQD (reference sequence). Between the trimmed V and J ends, which lost 3 bases and 8 bases, there was a span of 10 bases. This CDR3 has 12 residues.

This clone was recorded a few times. This chain links TRBV5-5 with TRBJ1-2, with unresolved D. Looked up from germline, CDR1 is SGHKS and CDR2 is YYEKEE (reference sequence). The CDR3 has 14 residues. Trimming took off 2 bases at V and 2 bases at J, with 10 bases between the two ends. CDR3 nucleotides: TGTGCCAGCAGCTTCGGAGGAGCCAACTATGGCTACACCTTC. It specifies CASSFGGANYGYTF. The variable domain in full, with the rest retrieved from reference TRBV5-5 and TRBJ1-2, is DAGVTQSPTHLIKTRGQQVTLRCSPISGHKSVSWYQQVLGQGPQFIFQYYEKEERGRGNFPDRFSARQFPNYSSELNVNALLLGDSALYLCASSFGGANYGYTFGSGTRLTVV.

This clone was detected only a few times. The genes are TRBV10-1 and TRBJ2-7, with a tentative D call TRBD2 (6 bases). CDR1 is WNHNN and CDR2 is SYGVQD in the germline V gene (reference sequence). This CDR3 comprises 16 residues. Trimming removed 2 bases from V and 2 bases from J, with 16 bases in between. CDR3 amino acids: CASSENPSGSPYEQYF. Here the CDR3 DNA reads TGCGCCAGCAGTGAGAACCCCTCCGGGAGTCCCTACGAGCAGTACTTC.

V usage is TRBV3-1 (or the pseudogene TRBV3-2) and J usage is TRBJ2-6; TRBD1 might be the D (6 bases). The CDR3 sequence is 18 residues long. Deletions cut 4 bases from V and 0 bases from J, with 16 bases between. Germline V gene data show CDR1 as LGHDT and CDR2 as YNNKEL (reference sequence). CDR3 DNA sequence: TGTGCCAGCAGCCCAGTGGCAGGGGTCAGCTCTGGGGCCAACGTCCTGACTTTC. Protein sequence: CASSPVAGVSSGANVLTF.

This rearrangement joins TRBV2 to TRBJ1-5, with TRBD1 matching 9 bases. The germline gives CDR1 SNHLY, CDR2 FYNNEI. CDR3 length: 15 residues. The junction had 9 bases not matched to a gene; V was cut back by 6 bases and J by 6 bases. CDR3 coding DNA: TGTGCCAGCAGAATCCGGGACAGGGACAGTCAGCCCCAGCATTTT. The encoded protein is CASRIRDRDSQPQHF.

The chain couples TRBV5-4 to TRBJ1-1; D not certain. Trimming removed 0 bases from V and 0 bases from J, with 9 bases in between. Germline-derived CDR1 and CDR2 are SGHNT and YYREEE (reference sequence). The length of the CDR3 is 15 residues. The CDR3 DNA sequence: TGTGCCAGCAGCTTGGATATAAGCATGAACACTGAAGCTTTCTTT. Translation gives CASSLDISMNTEAFF.

V is TRBV19 and J is TRBJ2-3, with a tentative D call TRBD2 (5 bases). Trimming pared 3 bases from V and 2 bases from J, leaving 9 bases between. The CDR3 is made up of 14 amino acids. The V gene's germline CDR1 is LNHDA and CDR2 SQIVND (reference sequence). CDR3 nucleotide sequence: TGTGCCAGTAGTATGGGAGCGAACACAGATACGCAGTATTTT. As protein: CASSMGANTDTQYF. The full variable domain, rest sourced from reference TRBV19 and TRBJ2-3, is DGGITQSPKYLFRKEGQNVTLSCEQNLNHDAMYWYRQDPGQGLRLIYYSQIVNDFQKGDIAEGYSVSREKKESFPLTVTSAQKNPTAFYLCASSMGANTDTQYFGPGTRLTVL.

This clone was found once. This chain joins TRBV28 and TRBJ2-7; TRBD2 is a possible D gene (6 bases). Trimming pared 4 bases from V and 0 bases from J, leaving 31 bases between. Germline lookup yields CDR1 MDHEN and CDR2 SYDVKM. The CDR3 covers 21 residues. The CDR3 sequence: CASSSRWGSGTHSSSSYEQYF. Written as DNA, the CDR3 is TGTGCCAGCAGTTCCCGCTGGGGATCCGGGACTCACTCCTCAAGCTCCTACGAGCAGTACTTC.

For the CDR3, the DNA is TGTGCCAGCAGTGACAAAGACAGGGGTGTTACACCGAGAACTTTCTTT. Amino acids: CASSDKDRGVTPRTFF. This chain uses TRBV6-1 with TRBJ1-1; 8 nucleotides match TRBD1. CDR3 length: 16 amino acids. The V gene end was trimmed by 3 bases and the J gene end by 12 bases; junction bases not matched to a gene: 18. In germline, CDR1 is MNHNS, CDR2 SASEGT.

This rearrangement joins TRBV3-1 (or the pseudogene TRBV3-2) to TRBJ1-4; a possible D gene is TRBD1 (5 bases). This CDR3 region has 15 residues. The germline V and J ends were trimmed by 4 bases and 0 bases, with 9 bases remaining between them. The germline CDR1 and CDR2 sequences are LGHDT and YNNKEL (reference sequence). CDR3 sequence reads: CASSPAQATNEKLFF. The CDR3 coding sequence is TGTGCCAGCAGCCCTGCACAGGCAACTAATGAAAAACTGTTTTTT.

The rearrangement links TRBV2 to TRBJ1-6, with unresolved D. The germline V gene encodes CDR1 SNHLY and CDR2 FYNNEI. The V end lost 8 bases, the J end lost 8 bases, and 16 bases lay between the germline ends. The CDR3 extends over 14 amino acids. The CDR3 DNA reads as TGTGCCAGCTTGGGGAGGGTGGATCATTCACCCCTCCACTTT. Amino acid sequence: CASLGRVDHSPLHF. The complete variable domain, with remaining parts taken from reference TRBV2 and TRBJ1-6, reads EPEVTQTPSHQVTQMGQEVILRCVPISNHLYFYWYRQILGQKVEFLVSFYNNEISEKSEIFDDQFSVERPDGSNFTLKIRSTKLEDSAMYFCASLGRVDHSPLHFGNGTRLTVT.

The chain carries TRBV19 and TRBJ1-2, with 7 positions matching TRBD1. Germline V gene lookup returns CDR1 LNHDA and CDR2 SQIVND (reference sequence). V lost 6 bases, J lost 6 bases, and 7 bases stayed unmatched. The CDR3 contains 13 residues. The CDR3 region is CASSSTGKDGYTF. CDR3 bases: TGTGCCAGTAGCTCGACAGGGAAAGATGGCTACACCTTC.

The chain recombines TRBV10-3 with TRBJ2-5, with D maybe TRBD1 (5 bases). The V and J ends lost 3 bases and 2 bases respectively, with 13 bases between them. The CDR3 spans 15 residues. Germline loops: CDR1 ENHRY, CDR2 SYGVKD. The CDR3 here is CAISDRAGPQETQYF. CDR3 nucleotides: TGTGCCATCAGTGACAGGGCAGGACCACAAGAGACCCAGTACTTC.